The rows below give T cell receptor beta chains drawn from one sample of a study of shared clonotypes between healthy human individuals. Only in-frame clones appear in the TCRdb table, and some are missing; sequencing was by immunoSEQ multiplex PCR. The sample lists about 1.1 million clones, approximately 80% occurring once. The sequenced sample consisted of memory CD4+ T cells from PBMCs. The source of these receptors is a man between 18 and 29 years old in good health. Some clones in this sample may be carry-over from other donors' samples. Each CDR3 is given without its conserved first and last residue.

J gene | V gene | CDR3 length | CDR3 protein
TRBJ2-1 | TRBV7-3 | 17 | ASSLLVAVPGGASDEQF
TRBJ1-4 | TRBV2 | 13 | ASSEAGRTNEKLF
TRBJ2-5 | TRBV5-1 | 13 | ASSLATSGRETQY
TRBJ1-1 | TRBV5-1 | 14 | ASSLGGHQGRTEAF
TRBJ2-7 | TRBV18 | 13 | ASSPGQGLSYEQY
TRBJ2-6 | TRBV19 | 14 | ASSISSRSGANVLT
TRBJ1-2 | TRBV7-9 | 14 | ASSLAGAFKLGGYT
TRBJ1-1 | TRBV29-1 | 11 | SVPGTVNTEAF
TRBJ2-7 | TRBV7-2 | 13 | ASSAGGTGGHEQY
TRBJ2-1 | TRBV5-4 | 15 | ASDHFAGGTLNNEQF
TRBJ2-5 | TRBV18 | 13 | ASSRDSGPQETQY
TRBJ1-5 | TRBV7-6 | 13 | ASSFSRGPNQPQH
TRBJ1-5 | TRBV4-2 | 11 | ASSQDLGQPQH
TRBJ1-1 | TRBV4-1 | 13 | ASSPLYRLAGEAF
TRBJ1-2 | TRBV5-4 | 12 | ASSLPGQGFGYT
TRBJ1-5 | TRBV7-6 | 13 | ASSLAGHPNQPQH
TRBJ2-6 | TRBV27 | 16 | ASSYLGTASLGANVLT
TRBJ2-7 | TRBV7-3 | 14 | ASSFGLQGVFYEQY
TRBJ1-2 | TRBV28 | 16 | ASSLSLMSLRGELGYT
TRBJ2-7 | TRBV18 | 12 | ASSPANRIYEQY
TRBJ1-2 | TRBV5-4 | 14 | ASSSPGQGFNYGYT
TRBJ2-1 | TRBV4-1 | 16 | ASSQVTHAMPDGNEQF
TRBJ2-2 | TRBV2 | 10 | ASSRLTGELF
TRBJ2-7 | TRBV10-3 | 11 | AISDREGYEQY
TRBJ1-5 | TRBV4-1 | 16 | ASSQMTGRPYSNQPQH
TRBJ2-7 | TRBV28 | 12 | ASTFGGAFHEQY
TRBJ2-5 | TRBV7-9 | 13 | ASSLAGQGVGTQY
TRBJ1-5 | TRBV6-5 | 13 | ASSYSSSLDQPQH
TRBJ2-1 | TRBV7-9 | 14 | ASSPSSGSSYNEQF
TRBJ2-3 | TRBV4-2 | 10 | ASSQSGDTQY
TRBJ2-5 | TRBV2 | 11 | ASSRTYQETQY
TRBJ2-5 | TRBV28 | 12 | ASRRQVQAKTQY
TRBJ2-7 | TRBV9 | 13 | ASSLRDTPIHEQY
TRBJ1-3 | TRBV7-9 | 13 | ASSPGQVSGNTIY
TRBJ1-3 | TRBV28 | 14 | ASSPTGRGYGNTIY
TRBJ1-2 | TRBV7-2 | 15 | ASSPQGTLNLNYGYT